The present TCR beta chain was sequenced within a study of monozygotic twins with inflammatory bowel disease. TCR libraries each used around 3,300 ng of total RNA. Two rounds of nested PCR, of approximately 16 and 9 cycles, were run on TCRalpha and TCRbeta cDNA. TCRdb reprocessed the 5' RACE reads and stores each CDR3 protein as one record, lacking DNA. This repertoire comprises approximately 400,000 distinct CDR3 sequences; its ten largest clones make up 2% to 3%. This CDR3 has 13 residues. Germline values: CDR1 SNHLY, CDR2 FYNNEI. This clonotype originated in a human donor with ulcerative colitis or Crohn's disease, or a healthy co-twin of an affected twin (not recorded which). The chain joins TRBV2 to TRBJ1-5; checking the TCRdb D call of TRBD1 is not possible without DNA. The sequenced sample consisted of blood. Here the CDR3 reads CASSDRDNQPQHF. The full variable domain, in which reference TRBV2 and TRBJ1-5 provide the parts outside the CDR3, is EPEVTQTPSHQVTQMGQEVILRCVPISNHLYFYWYRQILGQKVEFLVSFYNNEISEKSEIFDDQFSVERPDGSNFTLKIRSTKLEDSAMYFCASSDRDNQPQHFGDGTRLSIL.